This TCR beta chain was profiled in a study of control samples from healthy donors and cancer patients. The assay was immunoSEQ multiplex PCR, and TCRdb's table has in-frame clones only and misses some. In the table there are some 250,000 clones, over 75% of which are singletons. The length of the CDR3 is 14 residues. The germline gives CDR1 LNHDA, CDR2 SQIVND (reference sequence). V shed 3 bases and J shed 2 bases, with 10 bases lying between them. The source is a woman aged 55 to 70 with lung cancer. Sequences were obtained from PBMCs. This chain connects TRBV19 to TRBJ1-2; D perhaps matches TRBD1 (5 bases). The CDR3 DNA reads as TGTGCCAGTAGTATTAAAGGGGTAAACTATGGCTACACCTTC. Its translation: CASSIKGVNYGYTF.